This T cell receptor (beta chain) was obtained from a study of blood T cell repertoires in COVID-19. About the research overall: The United States, Italy and Spain supplied acute and convalescent COVID-19 samples. T cells, B-cell-depleted T cells, or PBMCs supplied cDNA or gDNA.

In the original processing: Reference gene primer amplification yielded estimated nucleated cell counts. Sequenced by immunoSEQ multiplex PCR; TCRdb stores in-frame clones only, minus some. The DNA was the basis for D and trimming; V, J and clone size are from that table. There are 100,000 or so clones in the sample; around four fifths occur only once, and around an eighth lies in the top ten. Germline V lookup: CDR1 DFQATT, CDR2 SNEGSKA (reference sequence). There are 11 residues in the CDR3. Deletions cut 4 bases from V and 9 bases from J, with 10 bases between. The sequenced sample was peripheral blood. The chain employs TRBV20-1 and TRBJ2-1; D possibly corresponds to TRBD1 (6 bases). The origin of this receptor is a man aged 45-60 years with active or convalescent COVID-19. The CDR3 reads CSATKGGEQFF. The DNA for the CDR3 is TGCAGTGCTACGAAAGGGGGTGAGCAGTTCTTC.